This passage covers 17 T cell receptor beta chains from one sample sequenced in a study of shared clonotypes between healthy human individuals (dated by TCRdb to about 2020). Libraries were constructed by the immunoSEQ multiplex PCR assay. TCRdb retrieved this table from immuneACCESS and kept in-frame rearrangements only. Not all clones are present; in checked studies, unresolved V genes account for under half, and no reason is known for the remainder. For this sample there are roughly 120,000 clones; more than 65% appear just once. Around 23% of the sample lies in the top ten. Input material: memory CD8+ T cells sorted from blood. The cell subset or site label, as the study defines it: CD45RO+ cells pooled with CCR7-negative TemRA cells. The receptors were gathered from a woman aged 25 to 39 in good health.

The chain carries TRBV9 and TRBJ2-1; 9 nucleotides align to TRBD2. CDR1 and CDR2 (germline): SGDLS, YYNGEE. Trimming removed 3 bases from V and 9 bases from J; junction bases left unmatched: 16. CDR3 length equals 17 residues. The CDR3 spells CASSEEYRAGGPGEQFF. The CDR3 DNA reads TGTGCCAGCAGCGAGGAGTACCGGGCGGGAGGGCCCGGTGAGCAGTTCTTC.

This clone occurred once. The V gene is TRBV4-1, the J gene TRBJ1-4; 8 bases align to TRBD1. This CDR3 is 14 amino acids long. V gave up 4 bases and J gave up 8 bases; unmatched junction bases: 6. Germline loops: CDR1 MGHRA, CDR2 YSYEKL. DNA for the CDR3: TGCGCCAGCAGCCCAAGGGACAGGTGGGAAAAACTGTTTTTT. Translation gives CASSPRDRWEKLFF.

The genes are TRBV7-9 and TRBJ2-5, with a possible D match to TRBD2 (5 bases). V lost 1 base to trimming and J lost 5 bases, with 8 bases between them. From germline, CDR1 is SEHNR and CDR2 FQNEAQ (reference sequence). The CDR3 spans 13 residues. The CDR3 spells CASSLDRGETQYF. The CDR3 DNA sequence: TGTGCCAGCAGCTTAGACCGCGGGGAGACCCAGTACTTC.

As for this clone: Other DNA sequences from this sample encode an identical CDR3 as well. The gene calls are TRBV5-4 and TRBJ1-2; no definite D call. V lost 0 bases and J lost 0, with 6 bases in between. The CDR3 consists of 14 residues. CDR1 is SGHNT, CDR2 YYREEE, per germline (reference sequence). CDR3 in amino acids: CASSLGTSNYGYTF. CDR3 bases: TGTGCCAGCAGCTTGGGCACTTCTAACTATGGCTACACCTTC.

Remarks on this clone: This could be a read error, since a much larger clone is one nucleotide away. The V call is TRBV7-8, the J call TRBJ2-1; D is possibly TRBD2 (5 bases). Trimming pared 1 base from V and 7 bases from J, leaving 11 bases between. The CDR3 totals 14 residues. Germline CDR1 and CDR2: SGHVS and FQNEAQ. CDR3 sequence reads: CASSLEGLFNEQFF. The CDR3 DNA reads TGTGCCAGCAGCTTAGAAGGACTCTTTAATGAGCAGTTCTTC.

The chain joins TRBV7-8 to TRBJ2-1; D is perhaps TRBD1 or TRBD2 (5 bases each). CDR1 and CDR2 from the germline V gene are SGHVS and FQNEAQ. The CDR3 is 16 amino acids. Trimming removed 2 bases from V and 7 bases from J, with 18 bases in between. CDR3 nucleotide sequence: TGTGCCAGCAGCTTAATGAGGGACCGTGCCTTAAATGAGCAGTTCTTC. Its protein product is CASSLMRDRALNEQFF.

At least ten counts were recorded for this clone. The chain is built from TRBV6-1 and TRBJ2-5, with 12 bases identical to TRBD2. CDR3 length: 14 residues. V shed 5 bases and J 9 bases; nucleotides not matched to a gene: 7. Germline values: CDR1 MNHNS, CDR2 SASEGT. The chain's CDR3 is CASSFFLAGGAQYF. CDR3 in DNA: TGTGCCAGCAGTTTTTTTCTAGCGGGAGGGGCCCAGTACTTC.

In this sample, this clone turned up many times. V is TRBV6-1 and J is TRBJ2-2; D tentatively reads TRBD1 or TRBD2 (6 bases each). Germline CDR1 is MNHNS and CDR2 is SASEGT. V lost 2 bases, J lost 6 bases, and 13 bases lay in between. The CDR3 runs 15 residues. The CDR3 here is CASSELLEGAGELFF. CDR3 coding DNA: TGTGCCAGCAGTGAACTGCTGGAGGGGGCCGGGGAGCTGTTTTTT.

This clone is a singleton in its sample. The chain joins TRBV29-1 to TRBJ2-4, with D perhaps TRBD1 (5 bases). Trimming stripped 0 bases from V and 1 base from J, with 7 bases between. CDR3 length equals 14 residues. The V gene's germline CDR1 is SQVTM and CDR2 ANQGSEA. DNA of the CDR3: TGCAGCGTTGAAGAAGGGGCTGCCAAAAACATTCAGTACTTC. Translated: CSVEEGAAKNIQYF. Drawing the rest from reference TRBV29-1 and TRBJ2-4, the complete variable domain is SAVISQKPSRDICQRGTSLTIQCQVDSQVTMMFWYRQQPGQSLTLIATANQGSEATYESGFVIDKFPISRPNLTFSTLTVSNMSPEDSSIYLCSVEEGAAKNIQYFGAGTRLSVL.

This chain links TRBV7-6 with TRBJ2-1; 10 bases map to TRBD1. The CDR3 covers 16 residues. Germline CDR1 and CDR2: SGHVS and FNYEAQ. J lost 8 bases, V lost 5 bases, and 12 bases had no gene match. The CDR3 sequence: CASSRTGQGSVDEQFF. In DNA form, the CDR3 reads TGTGCCAGCAGCAGAACGGGACAGGGGAGCGTAGATGAGCAGTTCTTC.

V and J are TRBV6-1 and TRBJ1-2, with no clear D. The CDR3 sequence is 14 residues long. Germline CDR1 is MNHNS and CDR2 is SASEGT. Trimming removed 3 bases at V and 8 bases at J, with 16 bases between. The CDR3 sequence: CASSDVGLDPGYTF. The CDR3 nucleotides read TGTGCCAGCAGTGACGTTGGACTCGACCCCGGCTACACCTTC.

This chain links TRBV5-1 with TRBJ1-1; D might be TRBD1 (6 bases). This CDR3 is 15 amino acids long. With 5 bases removed from V and 5 bases from J, the gap between germline ends came to 19 bases. Germline assignment: CDR1 SGHRS and CDR2 YFSETQ. This CDR3 reads CASRQTGTPSTEAFF. CDR3 nucleotides: TGCGCCAGCAGGCAGACAGGAACCCCCTCTACTGAAGCTTTCTTT.

The gene calls are TRBV19 and TRBJ2-1; D is ambiguous. The CDR3 covers 13 residues. The germline gives CDR1 LNHDA, CDR2 SQIVND (reference sequence). The V and J ends lost 7 bases and 1 base respectively, with 8 bases between them. This CDR3 reads CASTDWSYNEQFF. The CDR3 DNA follows: TGTGCCAGTACAGACTGGTCCTACAATGAGCAGTTCTTC.

The chain employs TRBV18 and TRBJ2-1; 7 bases align to TRBD1. Germline V gives CDR1 KGHSH, CDR2 LQKENI. CDR3 length: 14 residues. The ends lost 5 bases at V and 6 bases at J; junction bases unmatched: 7. The CDR3 region has the DNA TGTGCCAGCTCAACAGGGGTTGTCCCCAATGAGCAGTTCTTC. Protein product: CASSTGVVPNEQFF.

The rearrangement links TRBV9 to TRBJ2-7; 7 bases map to TRBD2. The J segment lost 5 bases and the V segment lost 0 bases, leaving 5 bases of the junction unmatched. The CDR3 totals 14 residues. Germline CDR1 is SGDLS and CDR2 is YYNGEE. The CDR3 sequence is CASSVGGRADEQYF. The CDR3 DNA follows: TGTGCCAGCAGCGTAGGAGGGAGGGCCGACGAGCAGTACTTC.

The genes are TRBV5-1 and TRBJ2-3; TRBD2 aligns across 14 bases. Germline loops: CDR1 SGHRS, CDR2 YFSETQ. The V gene end was trimmed by 5 bases and the J gene end by 0 bases; junction bases not matched to a gene: 5. The CDR3 runs 17 residues. As DNA, the CDR3 is TGCGCCAGCAGAACTGGGACTAGCGGGAGTAGCACAGATACGCAGTATTTT. It yields the protein CASRTGTSGSSTDTQYF.

This clone occurred many times. CDR3 sequence reads: CASSLESGAGELFF. The CDR3 bases are TGTGCCAGCAGCTTAGAAAGCGGGGCCGGGGAGCTGTTTTTT. This chain links TRBV11-2 with TRBJ2-2; TRBD2 matches 7 bases. Germline V lookup: CDR1 SGHAT, CDR2 FQNNGV. The CDR3 has 14 amino acids. The J segment lost 6 bases and the V segment lost 0 bases, leaving 1 base of the junction unmatched. The full variable domain, its missing parts supplied by reference TRBV11-2 and TRBJ2-2, is EAGVAQSPRYKIIEKRQSVAFWCNPISGHATLYWYQQILGQGPKLLIQFQNNGVVDDSQLPKDRFSAERLKGVDSTLKIQPAKLEDSAVYLCASSLESGAGELFFGEGSRLTVL.